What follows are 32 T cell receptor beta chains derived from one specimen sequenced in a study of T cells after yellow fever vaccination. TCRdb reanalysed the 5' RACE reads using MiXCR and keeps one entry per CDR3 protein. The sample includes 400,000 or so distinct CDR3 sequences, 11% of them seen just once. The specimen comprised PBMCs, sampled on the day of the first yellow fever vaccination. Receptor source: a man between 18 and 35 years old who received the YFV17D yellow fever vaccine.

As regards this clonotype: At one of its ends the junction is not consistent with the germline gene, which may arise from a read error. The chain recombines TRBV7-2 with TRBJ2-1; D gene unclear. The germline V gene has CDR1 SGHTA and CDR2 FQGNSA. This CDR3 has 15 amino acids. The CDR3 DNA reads TGTGCCAGCAGCCCACCCTCGGGCTCCTACAATGTGCAGTTCTTC. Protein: CASSPPSGSYNVQFF.

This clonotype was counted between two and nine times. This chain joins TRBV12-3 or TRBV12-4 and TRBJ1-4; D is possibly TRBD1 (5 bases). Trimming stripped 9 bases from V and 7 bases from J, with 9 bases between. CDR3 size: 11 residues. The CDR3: CASSRGEKLFF. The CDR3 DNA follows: TGTGCCAGTTCTAGGGGTGAAAAACTGTTTTTT.

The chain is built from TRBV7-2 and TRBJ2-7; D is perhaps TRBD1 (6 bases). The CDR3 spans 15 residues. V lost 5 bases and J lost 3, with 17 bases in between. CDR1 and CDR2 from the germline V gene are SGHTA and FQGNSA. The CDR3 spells CASSPGGTTNYEQYF. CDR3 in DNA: TGTGCCAGCAGCCCAGGTGGGACAACGAACTACGAGCAGTACTTC.

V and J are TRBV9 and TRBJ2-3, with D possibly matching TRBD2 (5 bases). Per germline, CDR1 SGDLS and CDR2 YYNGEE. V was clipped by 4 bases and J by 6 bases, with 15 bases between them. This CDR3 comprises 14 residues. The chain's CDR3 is CASSKTTAGDTQYF. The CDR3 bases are TGTGCCAGCAGCAAGACTACCGCCGGTGATACGCAGTATTTT. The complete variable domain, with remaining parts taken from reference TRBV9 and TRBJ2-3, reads DSGVTQTPKHLITATGQRVTLRCSPRSGDLSVYWYQQSLDQGLQFLIQYYNGEERAKGNILERFSAQQFPDLHSELNLSSLELGDSALYFCASSKTTAGDTQYFGPGTRLTVL.

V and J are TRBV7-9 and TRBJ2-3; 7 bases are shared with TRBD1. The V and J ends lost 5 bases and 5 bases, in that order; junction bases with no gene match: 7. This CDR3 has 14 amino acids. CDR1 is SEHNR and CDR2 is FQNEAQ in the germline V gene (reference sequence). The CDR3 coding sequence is TGTGCCAGCAGCAAACAGGGGAGTCAAGATACGCAGTATTTT. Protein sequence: CASSKQGSQDTQYF.

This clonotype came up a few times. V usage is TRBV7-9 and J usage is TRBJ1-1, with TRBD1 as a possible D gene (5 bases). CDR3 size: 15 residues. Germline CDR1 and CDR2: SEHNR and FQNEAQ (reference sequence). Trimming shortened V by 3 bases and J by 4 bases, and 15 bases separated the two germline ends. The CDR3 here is CASSLGRVAPTEAFF. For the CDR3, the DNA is TGTGCCAGCAGCTTGGGGCGGGTGGCCCCCACTGAAGCTTTCTTT.

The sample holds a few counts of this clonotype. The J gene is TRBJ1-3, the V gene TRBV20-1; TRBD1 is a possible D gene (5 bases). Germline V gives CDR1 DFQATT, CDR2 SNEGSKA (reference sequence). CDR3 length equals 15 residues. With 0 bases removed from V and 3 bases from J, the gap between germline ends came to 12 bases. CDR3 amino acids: CSARDLGGVGNTIYF. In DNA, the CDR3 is TGCAGTGCTAGAGACCTTGGGGGGGTTGGAAACACCATATATTTT.

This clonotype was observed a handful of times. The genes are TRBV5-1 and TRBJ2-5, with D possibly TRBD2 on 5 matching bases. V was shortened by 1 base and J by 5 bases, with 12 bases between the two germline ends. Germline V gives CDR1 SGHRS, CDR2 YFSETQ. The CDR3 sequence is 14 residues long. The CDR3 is CASSLPSPGETQYF. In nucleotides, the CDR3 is TGCGCCAGCAGCTTGCCTAGCCCAGGCGAGACCCAGTACTTC.

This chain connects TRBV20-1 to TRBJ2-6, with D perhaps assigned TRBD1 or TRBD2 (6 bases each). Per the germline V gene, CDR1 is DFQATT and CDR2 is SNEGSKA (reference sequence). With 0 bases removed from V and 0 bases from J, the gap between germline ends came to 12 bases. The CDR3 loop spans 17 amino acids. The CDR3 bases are TGCAGTGCTAGAGAGCGGGACATTCGCTCTGGGGCCAACGTCCTGACTTTC. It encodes CSARERDIRSGANVLTF.

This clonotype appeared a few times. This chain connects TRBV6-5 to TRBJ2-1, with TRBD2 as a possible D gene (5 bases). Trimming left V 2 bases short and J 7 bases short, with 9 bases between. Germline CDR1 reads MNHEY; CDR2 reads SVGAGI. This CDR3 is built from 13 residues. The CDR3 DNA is TGTGCCAGCAGTTACGGAGCGGAAAATGAGCAGTTCTTC. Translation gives CASSYGAENEQFF.

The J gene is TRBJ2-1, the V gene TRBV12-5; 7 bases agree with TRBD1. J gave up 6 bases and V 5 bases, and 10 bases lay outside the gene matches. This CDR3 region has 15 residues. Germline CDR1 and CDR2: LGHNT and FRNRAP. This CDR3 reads CASGLPSTGSNEQFF. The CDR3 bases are TGTGCTAGTGGTCTCCCGTCGACAGGGTCCAATGAGCAGTTCTTC.

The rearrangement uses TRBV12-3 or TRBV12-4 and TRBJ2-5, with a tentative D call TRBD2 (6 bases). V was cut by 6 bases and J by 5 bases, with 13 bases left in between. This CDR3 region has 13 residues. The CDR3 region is CASSGGRGETQYF. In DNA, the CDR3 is TGTGCCAGCAGCGGCGGCCGGGGGGAGACCCAGTACTTC.

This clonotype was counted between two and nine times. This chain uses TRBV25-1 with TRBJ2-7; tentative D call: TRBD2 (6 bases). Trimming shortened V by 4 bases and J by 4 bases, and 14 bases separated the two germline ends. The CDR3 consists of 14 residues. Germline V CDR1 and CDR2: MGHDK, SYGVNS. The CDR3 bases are TGTGCCAGCAGTGGGGTGGAGGGAATGTACGAGCAGTACTTC. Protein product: CASSGVEGMYEQYF.

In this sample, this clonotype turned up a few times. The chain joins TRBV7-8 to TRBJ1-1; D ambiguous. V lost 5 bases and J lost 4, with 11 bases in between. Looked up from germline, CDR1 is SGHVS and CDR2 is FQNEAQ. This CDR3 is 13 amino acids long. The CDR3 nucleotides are TGTGCCAGCAGCAATGTGGTGGGCACTGAAGCTTTCTTT. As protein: CASSNVVGTEAFF.

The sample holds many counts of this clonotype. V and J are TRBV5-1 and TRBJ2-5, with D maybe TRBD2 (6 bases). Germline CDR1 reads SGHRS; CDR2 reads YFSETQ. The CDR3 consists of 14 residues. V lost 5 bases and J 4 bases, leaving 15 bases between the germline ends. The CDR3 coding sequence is TGCGCCAGCAGGCCGTTTGGGGGGTTAGAGACCCAGTACTTC. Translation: CASRPFGGLETQYF.

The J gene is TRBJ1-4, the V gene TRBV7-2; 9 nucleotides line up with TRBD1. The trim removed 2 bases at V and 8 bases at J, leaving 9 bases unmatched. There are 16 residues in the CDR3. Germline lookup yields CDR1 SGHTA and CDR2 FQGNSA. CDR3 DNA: TGTGCCAGCAGCTTACAAGGGACAGGGAAAGACGAAAAACTGTTTTTT. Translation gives CASSLQGTGKDEKLFF. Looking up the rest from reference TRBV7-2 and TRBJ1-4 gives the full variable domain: GAGVSQSPSNKVTEKGKDVELRCDPISGHTALYWYRQSLGQGLEFLIYFQGNSAPDKSGLPSDRFSAERTGGSVSTLTIQRTQQEDSAVYLCASSLQGTGKDEKLFFGSGTQLSVL.

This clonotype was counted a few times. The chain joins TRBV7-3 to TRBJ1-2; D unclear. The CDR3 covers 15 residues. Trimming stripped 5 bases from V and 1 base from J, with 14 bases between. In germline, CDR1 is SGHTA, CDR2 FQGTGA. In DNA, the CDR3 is TGTGCCAGCAGCCCCGCGCCTTTTCTTAACTATGGCTACACCTTC. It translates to CASSPAPFLNYGYTF.

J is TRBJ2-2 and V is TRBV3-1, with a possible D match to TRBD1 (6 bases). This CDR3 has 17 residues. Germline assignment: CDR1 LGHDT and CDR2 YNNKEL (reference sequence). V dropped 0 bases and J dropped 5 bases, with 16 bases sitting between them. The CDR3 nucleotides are TGTGCCAGCAGCCAAGAAGGTGGCAGGGGATGGACCGGGGAGCTGTTTTTT. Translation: CASSQEGGRGWTGELFF.

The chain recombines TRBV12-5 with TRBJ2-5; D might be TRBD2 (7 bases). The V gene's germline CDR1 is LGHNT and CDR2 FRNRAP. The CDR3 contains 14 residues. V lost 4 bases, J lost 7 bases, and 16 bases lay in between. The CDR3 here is CASGSGRGGGTQYF. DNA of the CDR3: TGTGCTAGTGGTTCGGGCAGGGGCGGGGGGACCCAGTACTTC. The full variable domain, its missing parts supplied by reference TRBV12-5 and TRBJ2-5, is DARVTQTPRHKVTEMGQEVTMRCQPILGHNTVFWYRQTMMQGLELLAYFRNRAPLDDSGMPKDRFSAEMPDATLATLKIQPSEPRDSAVYFCASGSGRGGGTQYFGPGTRLLVL.

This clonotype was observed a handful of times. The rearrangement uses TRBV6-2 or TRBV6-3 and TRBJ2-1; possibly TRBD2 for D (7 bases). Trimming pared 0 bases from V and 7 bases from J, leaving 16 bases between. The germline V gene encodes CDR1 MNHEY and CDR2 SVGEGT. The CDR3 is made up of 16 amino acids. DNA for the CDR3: TGTGCCAGCAGTTACTCGGCGGGGGCGCTTTTGAATGAGCAGTTCTTC. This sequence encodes CASSYSAGALLNEQFF.

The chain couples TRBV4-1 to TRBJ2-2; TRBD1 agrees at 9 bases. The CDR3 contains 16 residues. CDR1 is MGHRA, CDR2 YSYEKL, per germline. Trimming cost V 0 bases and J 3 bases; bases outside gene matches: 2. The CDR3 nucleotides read TGCGCCAGCAGCCAAGAAACAGGGGGCTACACCGGGGAGCTGTTTTTT. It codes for CASSQETGGYTGELFF.

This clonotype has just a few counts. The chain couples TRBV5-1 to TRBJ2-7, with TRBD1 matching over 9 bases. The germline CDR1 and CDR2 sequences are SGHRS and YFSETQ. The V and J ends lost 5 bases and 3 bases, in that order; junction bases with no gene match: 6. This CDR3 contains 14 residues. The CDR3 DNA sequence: TGCGCCAGCAGAATCGGGGGACAGGGCTACGAGCAGTACTTC. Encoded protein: CASRIGGQGYEQYF.

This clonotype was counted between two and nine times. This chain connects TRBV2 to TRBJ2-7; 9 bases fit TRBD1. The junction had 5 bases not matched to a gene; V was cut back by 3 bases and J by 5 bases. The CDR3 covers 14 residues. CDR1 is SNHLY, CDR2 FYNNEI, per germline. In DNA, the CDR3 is TGTGCCAGCAGTGAGCGGGACAGGGCGGACGAGCAGTACTTC. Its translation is CASSERDRADEQYF.

For the CDR3, the DNA is TGTGCCAGCAGTTTCCTTCAGTCAGAGAACACCGGGGAGCTGTTTTTT. It yields the protein CASSFLQSENTGELFF. The rearrangement joins TRBV27 to TRBJ2-2; D ambiguous. From germline, CDR1 is MNHEY and CDR2 SMNVEV (reference sequence). This CDR3 spans 16 amino acids. V lost 3 bases to trimming and J lost 1 base, with 12 bases between them.

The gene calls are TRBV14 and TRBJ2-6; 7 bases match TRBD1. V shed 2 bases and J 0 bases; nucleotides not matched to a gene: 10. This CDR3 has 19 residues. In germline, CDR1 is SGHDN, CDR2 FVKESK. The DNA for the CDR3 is TGTGCCAGCAGCCAACTGTCGGCAGGGGGTTTCTCTGGGGCCAACGTCCTGACTTTC. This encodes CASSQLSAGGFSGANVLTF.

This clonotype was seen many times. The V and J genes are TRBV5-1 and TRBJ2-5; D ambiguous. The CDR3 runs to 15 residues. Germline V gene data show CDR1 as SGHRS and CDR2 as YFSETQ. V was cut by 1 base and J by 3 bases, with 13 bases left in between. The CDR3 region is CASSLLSRNEETQYF. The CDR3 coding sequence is TGCGCCAGCAGCTTGTTGTCGAGGAATGAAGAGACCCAGTACTTC. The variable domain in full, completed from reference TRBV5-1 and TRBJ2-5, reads KAGVTQTPRYLIKTRGQQVTLSCSPISGHRSVSWYQQTPGQGLQFLFEYFSETQRNKGNFPGRFSGRQFSNSRSEMNVSTLELGDSALYLCASSLLSRNEETQYFGPGTRLLVL.

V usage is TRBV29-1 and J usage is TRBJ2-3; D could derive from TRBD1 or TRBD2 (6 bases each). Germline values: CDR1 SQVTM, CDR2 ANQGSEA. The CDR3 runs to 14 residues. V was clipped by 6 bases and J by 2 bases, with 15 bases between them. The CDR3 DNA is TGCAGCGTCCAGGAGGGGGTACTCACAGATACGCAGTATTTT. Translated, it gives CSVQEGVLTDTQYF.

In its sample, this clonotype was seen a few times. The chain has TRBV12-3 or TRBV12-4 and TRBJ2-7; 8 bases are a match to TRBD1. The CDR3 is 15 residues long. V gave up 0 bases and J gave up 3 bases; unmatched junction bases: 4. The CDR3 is CASSLAGQGNYEQYF. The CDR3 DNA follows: TGTGCCAGCAGTTTAGCCGGACAGGGTAACTACGAGCAGTACTTC.

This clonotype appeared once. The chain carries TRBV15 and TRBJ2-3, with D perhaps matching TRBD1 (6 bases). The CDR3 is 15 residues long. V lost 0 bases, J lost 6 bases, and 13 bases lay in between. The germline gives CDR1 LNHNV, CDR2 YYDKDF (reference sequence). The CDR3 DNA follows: TGTGCCACCAGCAGAGAGGGCAGGGGAGCTGATACGCAGTATTTT. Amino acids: CATSREGRGADTQYF. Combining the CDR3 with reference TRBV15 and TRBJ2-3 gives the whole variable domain DAMVIQNPRYQVTQFGKPVTLSCSQTLNHNVMYWYQQKSSQAPKLLFHYYDKDFNNEADTPDNFQSRRPNTSFCFLDIRSPGLGDTAMYLCATSREGRGADTQYFGPGTRLTVL.

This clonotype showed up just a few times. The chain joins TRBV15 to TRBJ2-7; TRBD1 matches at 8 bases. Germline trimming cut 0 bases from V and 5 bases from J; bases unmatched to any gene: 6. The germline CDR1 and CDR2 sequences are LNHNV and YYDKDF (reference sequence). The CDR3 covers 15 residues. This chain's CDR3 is CATSRESDRANEQYF. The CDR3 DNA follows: TGTGCCACCAGCAGAGAGTCGGACAGGGCCAACGAGCAGTACTTC.

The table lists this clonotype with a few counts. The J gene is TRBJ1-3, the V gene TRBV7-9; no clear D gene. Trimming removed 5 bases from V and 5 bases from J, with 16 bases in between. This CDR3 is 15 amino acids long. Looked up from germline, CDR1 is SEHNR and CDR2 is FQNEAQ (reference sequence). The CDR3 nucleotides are TGTGCCAGCAGCCCAACTTCCGGACGTAGAAACACCATATATTTT. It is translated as CASSPTSGRRNTIYF.

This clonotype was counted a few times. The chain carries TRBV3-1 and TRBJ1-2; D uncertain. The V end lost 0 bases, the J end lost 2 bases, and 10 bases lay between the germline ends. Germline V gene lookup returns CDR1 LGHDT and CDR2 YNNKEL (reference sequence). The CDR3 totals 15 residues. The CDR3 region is CASSQDSRVNYGYTF. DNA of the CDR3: TGTGCCAGCAGCCAAGACTCGCGCGTGAACTATGGCTACACCTTC.